This record concerns one T cell receptor beta chain sequence. The CDR3 has 15 residues. Trimming took 6 bases from V and 6 from J, leaving 18 bases between them. Using immunoSEQ multiplex PCR, the repertoire was profiled, and TCRdb retains in-frame clones only, with some absent. The sample consists of hundreds of thousands of clones, 97% of them appearing once. This record comes from a study of shared clonotypes between healthy human individuals. This TCR came from a woman aged 25 to 39 in good health. Specimen: naive CD4+ T cells sorted from blood. The sample's subset: CD45RA+ positively selected. V gene TRBV23-1 combines with J gene TRBJ1-5; D remains ambiguous. TRBV23-1 is recorded as an ORF, its role being uncertain. The CDR3 is CASRTTPAWGQPQHF. CDR3 sequence (DNA): TGCGCCAGCAGAACGACACCAGCGTGGGGTCAGCCCCAGCATTTT.